The clone carrying this T cell receptor beta chain has just a few counts. Its matching antigen is unknown. Sequenced with the Oncomine TCR Beta short-read assay was DNA taken from cultured CD4+ T cells. TCRdb re-called the PCR reads with MiXCR, one entry per CDR3 protein. The repertoire holds about 20,000 distinct CDR3 sequences, with around 56% as singletons. This sample is drawn from a study of vaccination and CD4 T cells after COVID-19. Study summary: In the convalescent group, nasal swab PCR was SARS-CoV-2 positive; nine cases were mild and one severe.

This sample's treatment: roughly 11-day PBMC culture with coronavirus spike peptide pools or control peptides (ViraFEST assay). There were positive PCR dates ranging from March to December 2020, all predating US Alpha, Beta and Delta variants. Germline V gene lookup returns CDR1 SGHTA and CDR2 FQGNSA. The CDR3 is 12 amino acids. V lost 2 bases and J 5 bases, leaving 6 bases between the germline ends. The chain is built from TRBV7-2 and TRBJ1-2, with a tentative D call TRBD1 (5 bases). The sample consisted of CD4+ T cells from blood, cultured in vitro. The clonotype comes from a human donor who had recovered from COVID-19. The DNA for the CDR3 is TGTGCCAGCAGCTTACAGGGATATGGCTACACCTTC. Protein product: CASSLQGYGYTF.